Each of the 27 T cell receptor beta chains below was sequenced from the same sample in a study of blood T cell repertoires in COVID-19. Method: immunoSEQ multiplex PCR; TCRdb's copy keeps in-frame clones and lacks some. The table has around 60,000 clones, 75% to 85% seen once; the top ten hold roughly 10%. Sequencing was done on a sample of peripheral blood. These receptors originate from a man aged 50-60 years with COVID-19, enrolled during active disease.

The V gene is TRBV10-3, the J gene TRBJ1-2, with D possibly matching TRBD1 (6 bases). Deletions cut 3 bases from V and 2 bases from J, with 10 bases between. The CDR3 runs to 14 residues. CDR1 and CDR2 (germline): ENHRY, SYGVKD. CDR3 nucleotide sequence: TGTGCCATCAGTGAAAGGGGGGGAAACTATGGCTACACCTTC. It yields the protein CAISERGGNYGYTF.

The genes are TRBV5-8 and TRBJ2-1; TRBD2 matches at 12 bases. Per germline, CDR1 SGHTS and CDR2 YDEGEE. V lost 1 base, J lost 4 bases, and 12 bases stayed unmatched. The CDR3 contains 19 residues. The CDR3: CASSLLGLAGVGGYNEQFF. The CDR3 DNA reads as TGTGCCAGCAGCTTGCTGGGACTAGCGGGCGTAGGGGGTTACAATGAGCAGTTCTTC.

CDR3 sequence reads: CASEKREADTQYF. The CDR3 nucleotides are TGTGCCAGTGAGAAGCGGGAAGCAGATACGCAGTATTTT. This chain joins TRBV19 and TRBJ2-3, with 7 bases fitting TRBD2. Looked up from germline, CDR1 is LNHDA and CDR2 is SQIVND (reference sequence). This CDR3 region has 13 residues. Germline trimming cut 8 bases from V and 4 bases from J; bases unmatched to any gene: 6.

The rearrangement joins TRBV30 to TRBJ1-6; D not certain. The CDR3 runs to 14 residues. Trimming pared 3 bases from V and 5 bases from J, leaving 11 bases between. The germline CDR1 and CDR2 sequences are GTSNPN and SVGIG (reference sequence). The CDR3 protein is CAWRPPRNNSPLHF. Here the CDR3 DNA reads TGTGCCTGGAGACCCCCGAGGAATAATTCACCCCTCCACTTT.

This clone appeared a few times. The chain carries TRBV28 and TRBJ2-7, with D uncertain. V was cut by 5 bases and J by 1 base, with 3 bases left in between. Germline lookup yields CDR1 MDHEN and CDR2 SYDVKM. CDR3 size: 11 residues. CDR3 sequence: CASSQSYEQYF. The CDR3 coding sequence is TGTGCCAGCAGTCAGTCCTACGAGCAGTACTTC. Full variable domain (remainder filled in from reference TRBV28 and TRBJ2-7): DVKVTQSSRYLVKRTGEKVFLECVQDMDHENMFWYRQDPGLGLRLIYFSYDVKMKEKGDIPEGYSVSREKKERFSLILESASTNQTSMYLCASSQSYEQYFGPGTRLTVT.

V and J are TRBV7-2 and TRBJ2-7, with TRBD2 matching over 8 bases. CDR3 length equals 17 residues. V shed 5 bases and J 2 bases; nucleotides not matched to a gene: 14. CDR1 and CDR2 (germline): SGHTA, FQGNSA. In DNA form, the CDR3 reads TGTGCCAGCAGCACCACTAGCGGCCTGCATATCCCCTACGAGCAGTACTTC. Protein sequence: CASSTTSGLHIPYEQYF.

The count of this clone is one. The CDR3 DNA follows: TGTGCCAGCAGCCCAATAAGGCGACAGGGCGAAAACATTCAGTACTTC. It encodes CASSPIRRQGENIQYF. The chain carries TRBV5-6 and TRBJ2-4, with 7 bases fitting TRBD1. The junction had 12 bases not matched to a gene; V was cut back by 4 bases and J by 5 bases. Germline-derived CDR1 and CDR2 are SGHDT and YYEEEE. This CDR3 region has 16 residues.

Comments on this clone: Other DNA sequences in the sample encode the same CDR3. The gene calls are TRBV29-1 and TRBJ1-4; 8 bases fit TRBD1. V lost 6 bases to trimming and J lost 0 bases; unmatched junction nucleotides: 0. The length of the CDR3 is 13 residues. CDR1 is SQVTM, CDR2 ANQGSEA, per germline. CDR3 amino acids: CSVTGATNEKLFF. The CDR3 DNA is TGCAGCGTGACAGGGGCAACTAATGAAAAACTGTTTTTT. Together with reference TRBV29-1 and TRBJ1-4, the CDR3 gives the full variable domain: SAVISQKPSRDICQRGTSLTIQCQVDSQVTMMFWYRQQPGQSLTLIATANQGSEATYESGFVIDKFPISRPNLTFSTLTVSNMSPEDSSIYLCSVTGATNEKLFFGSGTQLSVL.

V and J are TRBV12-3 or TRBV12-4 and TRBJ1-3, with no clear D. CDR3 size: 13 residues. Trimming removed 3 bases from V and 1 base from J, with 4 bases in between. The CDR3 sequence is CASSFQSGNTIYF. As DNA, the CDR3 is TGTGCCAGCAGTTTCCAGTCTGGAAACACCATATATTTT.

This chain joins TRBV24-1 and TRBJ2-5; possible D gene TRBD1, 5 bases. V lost 4 bases, J lost 5 bases, and 10 bases lay in between. The CDR3 loop spans 13 amino acids. Germline-derived CDR1 and CDR2 are KGHDR and SFDVKD. CDR3 in DNA: TGTGCCACCAGTGAGCAGGGATATGAGACCCAGTACTTC. This encodes CATSEQGYETQYF.

The genes are TRBV3-1 (or the pseudogene TRBV3-2) and TRBJ2-7; TRBD1 matches at 9 bases. Germline loops: CDR1 LGHDT, CDR2 YNNKEL (reference sequence). Unmatched junction bases numbered 4, after V lost 3 bases and J lost 4 bases. CDR3 length: 14 amino acids. The CDR3, as DNA: TGTGCCAGCAGCCAGGGACAGGGTTCGTACGAGCAGTACTTC. Translating it yields CASSQGQGSYEQYF.

The rearrangement links TRBV14 to TRBJ2-3, with no clear D. The CDR3 is 14 residues long. V dropped 2 bases and J dropped 1 base, with 7 bases sitting between them. Germline V CDR1 and CDR2: SGHDN, FVKESK. CDR3 sequence: CASSQTRRTDTQYF. CDR3 sequence (DNA): TGTGCCAGCAGCCAAACGAGGCGCACAGATACGCAGTATTTT. Together with reference TRBV14 and TRBJ2-3, the CDR3 gives the full variable domain: EAGVTQFPSHSVIEKGQTVTLRCDPISGHDNLYWYRRVMGKEIKFLLHFVKESKQDESGMPNNRFLAERTGGTYSTLKVQPAELEDSGVYFCASSQTRRTDTQYFGPGTRLTVL.

The chain combines TRBV4-1 with TRBJ2-7, with 12 nucleotides matching TRBD2. V lost 1 base and J lost 1; bases outside the gene matches: 11. The CDR3 extends over 19 amino acids. Germline loops: CDR1 MGHRA, CDR2 YSYEKL. CDR3 in amino acids: CASSQGSRTSGKLSYEQYF. CDR3 in DNA: TGCGCCAGCAGCCAAGGTAGTCGGACTAGCGGGAAACTGTCCTACGAGCAGTACTTC.

The chain combines TRBV27 with TRBJ2-1; D unclear. The CDR3 runs to 15 residues. Deletions cut 2 bases from V and 0 bases from J, with 8 bases between. Germline values: CDR1 MNHEY, CDR2 SMNVEV (reference sequence). CDR3 sequence (DNA): TGTGCCAGCAGTTTAGCGTTAAGCTCCTACAATGAGCAGTTCTTC. Its protein product is CASSLALSSYNEQFF.

The chain combines TRBV3-1 (or the pseudogene TRBV3-2) with TRBJ2-3; 7 bases are a match to TRBD2. From germline, CDR1 is LGHDT and CDR2 YNNKEL (reference sequence). CDR3 length equals 15 residues. The J segment lost 1 base and the V segment lost 4 bases, leaving 5 bases of the junction unmatched. CDR3 region: CASSRREWGTDTQYF. The CDR3 DNA reads as TGTGCCAGCAGCCGGCGGGAGTGGGGCACAGATACGCAGTATTTT.

The V gene is TRBV4-3, the J gene TRBJ2-1; 8 nucleotides agree with TRBD1. This CDR3 is built from 14 residues. CDR1 LGHNA and CDR2 YSLEER come from the germline V gene. Unmatched junction bases numbered 2, after V lost 1 base and J lost 6 bases. The CDR3 protein is CASSQVQGGNEQFF. DNA for the CDR3: TGCGCCAGCAGCCAAGTACAGGGGGGCAATGAGCAGTTCTTC.

In this sample, this clone turned up once. V gene TRBV30 combines with J gene TRBJ1-1, with D unclear. This CDR3 contains 13 residues. Per the germline V gene, CDR1 is GTSNPN and CDR2 is SVGIG (reference sequence). V shed 0 bases and J shed 1 base, with 6 bases lying between them. The CDR3 sequence: CAWSVFKNTEAFF. The CDR3 bases are TGTGCCTGGAGTGTATTCAAGAACACTGAAGCTTTCTTT.

This clone occurred once. This chain joins TRBV9 and TRBJ2-3; 10 nucleotides agree with TRBD2. This CDR3 region has 16 residues. Unmatched junction bases numbered 8, after V lost 1 base and J lost 6 bases. The germline V gene has CDR1 SGDLS and CDR2 YYNGEE. For the CDR3, the DNA is TGTGCCAGCAGCGTAAGGTTAGCGGGAGGTGTGGATACGCAGTATTTT. Residues: CASSVRLAGGVDTQYF.

This clone has just a few counts. This chain links TRBV6-5 with TRBJ2-3, with 7 bases fitting TRBD2. Germline loops: CDR1 MNHEY, CDR2 SVGAGI. The CDR3 extends over 16 amino acids. Trimming cost V 2 bases and J 3 bases; bases outside gene matches: 8. CDR3 nucleotides: TGTGCCAGCAGTTACCGTGGCGGGGAGGGAACAGATACGCAGTATTTT. Its protein is CASSYRGGEGTDTQYF.

This rearrangement joins TRBV3-1 (or the pseudogene TRBV3-2) to TRBJ2-2; 12 positions agree with TRBD2. This CDR3 comprises 16 residues. Germline values: CDR1 LGHDT, CDR2 YNNKEL (reference sequence). Trimming took 1 base from V and 5 from J; bases not matched to a gene: 2. Written as DNA, the CDR3 is TGTGCCAGCAGCCAAGCTAGCGGGAGGGGTACCGGGGAGCTGTTTTTT. This codes for CASSQASGRGTGELFF.

The CDR3: CASSSPGLLGRDGYTF. The CDR3, as DNA: TGTGCCAGCAGTTCCCCGGGACTTCTAGGCCGGGATGGCTACACCTTC. V is TRBV28 and J is TRBJ1-2, with D maybe TRBD1 (5 bases). The CDR3 spans 16 residues. The germline V and J ends were trimmed by 4 bases and 6 bases, with 21 bases remaining between them. Per the germline V gene, CDR1 is MDHEN and CDR2 is SYDVKM.

The chain has TRBV9 and TRBJ2-5, with TRBD1 matching 9 bases. The CDR3 has 14 amino acids. The germline gives CDR1 SGDLS, CDR2 YYNGEE. With V trimmed by 0 bases and J by 4 bases, 1 base remained unmatched. The CDR3 spells CASSVGQGGETQYF. DNA for the CDR3: TGTGCCAGCAGCGTAGGACAGGGGGGAGAGACCCAGTACTTC.

This chain's CDR3 is CASSPGSSGEQYF. The CDR3 nucleotides are TGTGCCAGCAGTCCTGGGAGCTCCGGCGAGCAGTACTTC. The chain combines TRBV27 with TRBJ2-7; a weak D match, TRBD2 (5 bases). V shed 5 bases and J shed 6 bases, with 14 bases lying between them. Germline V gene sequence: CDR1 MNHEY, CDR2 SMNVEV (reference sequence). The CDR3 loop spans 13 amino acids.

The V gene is TRBV28, the J gene TRBJ2-4; 10 bases match TRBD2. Germline CDR1 MDHEN, CDR2 SYDVKM. The junction had 5 bases not matched to a gene; V was cut back by 6 bases and J by 3 bases. The CDR3 length is 15 residues. The CDR3 region has the DNA TGTGCCAGCAGCCCACCTAGCGGGAGCAAAAACATTCAGTACTTC. Amino acids: CASSPPSGSKNIQYF.

The chain employs TRBV25-1 and TRBJ1-6; a weak D match, TRBD1 (6 bases). Germline loops: CDR1 MGHDK, CDR2 SYGVNS. The CDR3 covers 16 residues. Trimming left V 6 bases short and J 10 bases short, with 22 bases between. Written as DNA, the CDR3 is TGTGCCAGCAGAGCTGCTTCTACAGGGTTGAAGTCACCCCTCCACTTT. The encoded protein is CASRAASTGLKSPLHF.

CDR3 protein: CASSSYRGNAWAFF. The CDR3 nucleotides are TGTGCCAGCAGCTCGTACAGGGGAAACGCTTGGGCTTTCTTT. The chain carries TRBV3-1 (or the pseudogene TRBV3-2) and TRBJ1-1; 7 positions agree with TRBD1. The length of the CDR3 is 14 residues. Germline CDR1 is LGHDT and CDR2 is YNNKEL (reference sequence). The ends lost 5 bases at V and 11 bases at J; junction bases unmatched: 14.

The CDR3 is CASSPAGPSSNSPLHF. The CDR3 nucleotides are TGCGCCAGCAGCCCGGCGGGGCCTTCTTCGAATTCACCCCTCCACTTT. The chain links TRBV5-1 to TRBJ1-6, with D possibly being TRBD1 (5 bases). V was shortened by 4 bases and J by 7 bases, with 18 bases between the two germline ends. The germline CDR1 and CDR2 sequences are SGHRS and YFSETQ. The CDR3 runs 16 residues.